Here is one T cell receptor (beta chain) with its context. Its target is unknown. This CDR3 contains 13 residues. Germline CDR1 and CDR2: MDHEN and SYDVKM. V was clipped by 7 bases and J by 7 bases, with 15 bases between them. The table came from immunoSEQ multiplex PCR; TCRdb's copy has only in-frame clones and leaves some out. The sample has approximately 230,000 clones; less than 90% are singletons. The sample is drawn from a study of cytomegalovirus exposure and HLA in healthy donors. Overall study results and limits: A subsequent analysis found that TCR clusters from the first cohort also tended to co-occur in the approximately 110 validation repertoires, with less than 95% of cluster scores above 0.

The donors were part of the roughly 130-subject validation cohort, which stood apart from the roughly 640-subject first cohort. The chain combines TRBV28 with TRBJ2-3; D unclear. The material sequenced was PBMCs. The sequence was collected from a man between 18 and 29 years old in good health and CMV-seropositive. The CDR3 DNA reads TGTGCCAGCACGCTCCAAATGGGTAATACGCAGTATTTT. Translation: CASTLQMGNTQYF.